This record concerns one TCR beta chain sequence. Its antigen is unidentified. This sample stems from a study of graft-versus-host responses after intestinal transplantation. Overall study context: Recipients received multivisceral, liver-intestinal, or isolated intestinal transplants.

Graft samples were processed, releasing intraepithelial and lamina propria lymphocytes. CDR1 and CDR2 (germline): LNHDA, SQIVND (reference sequence). The CDR3 has 15 residues. Trimming took 1 base from V and 0 from J, leaving 7 bases between them. Whole-study results and caveats: In recipient marrow, GvH clones were found, and some appeared first in ileum or blood. The presence of high graft-versus-host to host-versus-graft clonal ratios in allografts characterized patients with graft-donor T cell macrochimerism. After transplant, early declines in HvG clones were associated with peak levels of circulating GvH clones.

Only in-frame clones appear in the TCRdb table, and some are missing; sequencing was by immunoSEQ multiplex PCR. Here the sample spans tens of thousands of clones, around 90% being singletons. The receptor was derived from a human patient who received an intestinal transplant, so some T cells may come from the graft donor. Specimen: ileum tissue, collected roughly 390 days after transplant. V is TRBV19 and J is TRBJ2-1; D remains unclear. The CDR3 DNA follows: TGTGCCAGTAGTATAGGAGGCCCCTCCTACAATGAGCAGTTCTTC. Its translation is CASSIGGPSYNEQFF.